One and the same sample provided the 32 T cell receptor beta chains below, sequenced in a study of graft-versus-host responses after intestinal transplantation. TCRdb's table, derived via immunoSEQ multiplex PCR, lists solely in-frame clones and lacks some. The sample has 80,000 to 95,000 clones, roughly 90% seen once. What these receptors recognize is not known. Sequenced material: unstimulated CD4+ T cells sorted from spleen or lymph node cells, taken before transplant. The receptor source for this set is a human donor who was the organ donor for an intestinal transplant.

The V gene is TRBV20-1, the J gene TRBJ2-5, with D uncertain. The closer fit of TRBJ2-7 to the DNA end suggests the J call may be wrong. Germline loops: CDR1 DFQATT, CDR2 SNEGSKA (reference sequence). This CDR3 is built from 11 residues. The CDR3 is CSASLRYEQYF. CDR3 nucleotides: TGCAGTGCTAGTTTACGGTACGAGCAGTACTTC.

The chain joins TRBV2 to TRBJ1-5; 10 bases are shared with TRBD1. V shed 8 bases and J 6 bases; nucleotides not matched to a gene: 13. CDR1 and CDR2 from the germline V gene are SNHLY and FYNNEI. The CDR3 length is 16 residues. Here the CDR3 reads CASDDRDRGIGQPQHF. The CDR3 DNA sequence: TGTGCCAGCGATGACCGGGACAGGGGAATCGGTCAGCCCCAGCATTTT.

V and J are TRBV19 and TRBJ2-5, with a weak D call TRBD1 (6 bases). The CDR3 runs 14 residues. Per the germline V gene, CDR1 is LNHDA and CDR2 is SQIVND (reference sequence). V lost 0 bases, J lost 4 bases, and 9 bases lay in between. DNA of the CDR3: TGTGCCAGTAGTATAGACAGGGGTGGAGAGACCCAGTACTTC. This gives the protein CASSIDRGGETQYF.

The V gene is TRBV5-1, the J gene TRBJ1-2; the D gene is possibly TRBD1 (5 bases). The V gene lost 7 bases and the J gene lost 4 bases, with 11 bases spanning the gap. The CDR3 is made up of 12 amino acids. Looked up from germline, CDR1 is SGHRS and CDR2 is YFSETQ. CDR3 bases: TGCGCCAGCGGGATAGACAGCTATGGCTACACCTTC. Protein sequence: CASGIDSYGYTF.

The V gene is TRBV18, the J gene TRBJ1-4; possibly TRBD1 for D (6 bases). Deletions cut 6 bases from V and 5 bases from J, with 16 bases between. In germline, CDR1 is KGHSH, CDR2 LQKENI. The CDR3 contains 15 residues. The CDR3 nucleotides are TGTGCCAGCTCCCAACAGGGCCCATCGAATGAAAAACTGTTTTTT. Its protein is CASSQQGPSNEKLFF.

The chain carries TRBV15 and TRBJ1-4, with 8 positions matching TRBD1. Germline lookup yields CDR1 LNHNV and CDR2 YYDKDF (reference sequence). The CDR3 spans 14 residues. The V gene end was trimmed by 8 bases and the J gene end by 3 bases; junction bases not matched to a gene: 5. CDR3 coding DNA: TGTGCCACCGCCCCCAGGGGGCCTAATGAAAAACTGTTTTTT. It encodes CATAPRGPNEKLFF.

The chain links TRBV30 to TRBJ1-2, with D unresolved. CDR1 GTSNPN and CDR2 SVGIG come from the germline V gene (reference sequence). V lost 0 bases and J 0 bases, leaving 5 bases between the germline ends. This CDR3 region has 13 residues. The CDR3 DNA follows: TGTGCCTGGAGTGTACTGGCTAACTATGGCTACACCTTC. Its translation: CAWSVLANYGYTF.

This clone was picked up a small number of times. The gene calls are TRBV2 and TRBJ1-2, with D perhaps matching TRBD1 (6 bases). Germline CDR1 SNHLY, CDR2 FYNNEI. V was pared by 6 bases and J by 4 bases, with 21 bases between. CDR3 length: 16 residues. The CDR3 sequence: CASSMWGKDRSYGYTF. The CDR3 DNA reads TGTGCCAGCAGCATGTGGGGGAAGGACAGAAGCTATGGCTACACCTTC.

The gene calls are TRBV10-2 and TRBJ2-1; 9 bases agree with TRBD1. Germline CDR1 is WSHSY and CDR2 is SAAADI. V was clipped by 10 bases and J by 2 bases; unmatched bases: 6. The CDR3 spans 14 residues. CDR3 sequence reads: CATIGDRAYNEQFF. CDR3 bases: TGCGCCACCATTGGGGACAGGGCCTACAATGAGCAGTTCTTC.

The chain uses TRBV6-5 and TRBJ1-2, with TRBD1 identical over 7 bases. Germline loops: CDR1 MNHEY, CDR2 SVGAGI. V lost 7 bases, J lost 5 bases, and 13 bases stayed unmatched. The CDR3 runs 15 residues. The CDR3 region is CASKLTAGGGYGYTF. In nucleotides, the CDR3 is TGTGCCAGCAAATTAACGGCAGGGGGTGGGTATGGCTACACCTTC.

The chain carries TRBV5-6 and TRBJ2-5; D unclear. CDR1 is SGHDT, CDR2 YYEEEE, per germline. The germline V and J ends were trimmed by 0 bases and 0 bases, with 9 bases remaining between them. The CDR3 runs 15 residues. The DNA for the CDR3 is TGTGCCAGCAGCTTGGAGATGGGCTACCAAGAGACCCAGTACTTC. Residues: CASSLEMGYQETQYF.

The V gene is TRBV27, the J gene TRBJ2-6; D is unresolved. This CDR3 is built from 16 residues. Germline CDR1 MNHEY, CDR2 SMNVEV (reference sequence). V lost 6 bases to trimming and J lost 0 bases, with 12 bases between them. CDR3 DNA sequence: TGTGCCAGCAGCCCTAGGCCGCACTCTGGGGCCAACGTCCTGACTTTC. Its protein is CASSPRPHSGANVLTF.

The sample holds one count of this clone. The rearrangement links TRBV5-1 to TRBJ2-3; maybe TRBD2 (7 bases). The CDR3 consists of 15 residues. Trimming removed 5 bases from V and 2 bases from J, with 15 bases in between. Germline CDR1 reads SGHRS; CDR2 reads YFSETQ. The CDR3 DNA sequence: TGCGCCAGCAGTGGGGGGGGCGTTCTCACAGATACGCAGTATTTT. Its translation: CASSGGGVLTDTQYF.

CDR3 coding DNA: TGTGCCAGCAGCTTCGACCGGGGGGAGACCCAGTACTTC. Translation gives CASSFDRGETQYF. The chain has TRBV7-3 and TRBJ2-5; D might be TRBD2 (6 bases). Per the germline V gene, CDR1 is SGHTA and CDR2 is FQGTGA. Between the trimmed V and J ends, which lost 3 bases and 5 bases, there was a span of 10 bases. The CDR3 runs to 13 residues.

This chain uses TRBV5-1 with TRBJ2-5, with 12 bases fitting TRBD1. Germline CDR1 is SGHRS and CDR2 is YFSETQ. The CDR3 spans 16 residues. The V segment lost 2 bases and the J segment 5 bases; nucleotides outside the gene matches: 7. The CDR3 loop reads CASSFGGQGARETQYF. The CDR3 coding sequence is TGCGCCAGCAGCTTTGGGGGACAGGGGGCGAGGGAGACCCAGTACTTC.

The rearrangement links TRBV12-5 to TRBJ2-2; D unclear. Germline V gene data show CDR1 as LGHNT and CDR2 as FRNRAP. V lost 0 bases, J lost 6 bases, and 8 bases lay in between. The CDR3 is made up of 14 amino acids. CDR3 DNA sequence: TGTGCTAGTGGTTTGGTACGGGTAGCCGGGGAGCTGTTTTTT. Translated, it gives CASGLVRVAGELFF.

The chain combines TRBV9 with TRBJ1-1, with TRBD1 matching 9 bases. Per the germline V gene, CDR1 is SGDLS and CDR2 is YYNGEE. The CDR3 covers 15 residues. V lost 5 bases to trimming and J lost 1 base; unmatched junction nucleotides: 6. CDR3: CASSRQGGKNTEAFF. CDR3 bases: TGTGCCAGCAGTCGACAGGGGGGTAAGAACACTGAAGCTTTCTTT.

The chain is built from TRBV7-9 and TRBJ2-2; D is perhaps TRBD2 (5 bases). V lost 1 base and J 1 base, leaving 10 bases between the germline ends. Germline V gene data show CDR1 as SEHNR and CDR2 as FQNEAQ (reference sequence). The CDR3 runs to 16 residues. The chain's CDR3 is CASSLGLAVNTGELFF. The CDR3 DNA follows: TGTGCCAGCAGCTTAGGTCTAGCAGTGAACACCGGGGAGCTGTTTTTT.

The chain employs TRBV4-3 and TRBJ2-2; TRBD2 matches 7 bases. The CDR3 totals 18 residues. The ends lost 0 bases at V and 2 bases at J; junction bases unmatched: 9. CDR1 and CDR2 (germline): LGHNA, YSLEER. This CDR3 is CASSQDRWGRANTGELFF. CDR3 nucleotides: TGCGCCAGCAGCCAAGACCGCTGGGGGAGGGCAAACACCGGGGAGCTGTTTTTT.

The genes are TRBV28 and TRBJ2-3; 9 nucleotides align to TRBD1. The CDR3 has 18 residues. V dropped 0 bases and J dropped 4; count of bases not matched to a gene: 11. The germline gives CDR1 MDHEN, CDR2 SYDVKM. The CDR3, as DNA: TGTGCCAGCAGTTTATGGGGACTGACAGGGGGGCCTTCAGATACGCAGTATTTT. This encodes CASSLWGLTGGPSDTQYF. The full variable domain, rest sourced from reference TRBV28 and TRBJ2-3, is DVKVTQSSRYLVKRTGEKVFLECVQDMDHENMFWYRQDPGLGLRLIYFSYDVKMKEKGDIPEGYSVSREKKERFSLILESASTNQTSMYLCASSLWGLTGGPSDTQYFGPGTRLTVL.

The chain couples TRBV10-3 to TRBJ1-2; 10 bases agree with TRBD1. V was pared by 4 bases and J by 4 bases, with 0 bases of the junction left unmatched. CDR3 size: 13 residues. Germline CDR1 and CDR2: ENHRY and SYGVKD. CDR3 sequence reads: CAISGTGGYGYTF. For the CDR3, the DNA is TGTGCCATCAGTGGGACAGGGGGCTATGGCTACACCTTC.

The chain recombines TRBV6-5 with TRBJ2-7, with TRBD1 as a possible D gene (6 bases). Germline CDR1 and CDR2: MNHEY and SVGAGI. The CDR3 consists of 14 residues. Trimming stripped 2 bases from V and 7 bases from J, with 15 bases between. The CDR3 is CASSYRTADEEQYF. The CDR3 region has the DNA TGTGCCAGCAGTTACCGGACAGCCGATGAAGAGCAGTACTTC.

V usage is TRBV28 and J usage is TRBJ2-3; no definite D call. Trimming took 7 bases from V and 1 from J, leaving 9 bases between them. The CDR3 has 13 residues. Germline CDR1 is MDHEN and CDR2 is SYDVKM. CDR3 region: CASIQPGTDTQYF. CDR3 sequence (DNA): TGTGCCAGCATACAGCCGGGCACAGATACGCAGTATTTT.

This chain links TRBV7-2 with TRBJ1-2; D perhaps matches TRBD1 (6 bases). This CDR3 is built from 15 residues. V lost 3 bases and J lost 3, with 14 bases in between. CDR1 is SGHTA and CDR2 is FQGNSA in the germline V gene. CDR3 DNA sequence: TGTGCCAGCAGCTTTCCGCAGGGGTCTGACTATGGCTACACCTTC. Protein sequence: CASSFPQGSDYGYTF.

This clone occurred once. V is TRBV2 and J is TRBJ2-3, with D maybe TRBD2 (6 bases). V was shortened by 1 base and J by 4 bases, with 9 bases between the two germline ends. There are 14 residues in the CDR3. CDR1 is SNHLY and CDR2 is FYNNEI in the germline V gene. CDR3 DNA sequence: TGTGCCAGCAGTGAAGGGGGAGGCGCAGATACGCAGTATTTT. This sequence encodes CASSEGGGADTQYF.

The gene calls are TRBV7-6 and TRBJ2-1, with TRBD2 identical over 10 bases. CDR1 and CDR2 from the germline V gene are SGHVS and FNYEAQ. V shed 5 bases, J shed 5 bases, and the junction held 18 bases outside the gene matches. CDR3 length: 19 residues. The CDR3 DNA reads as TGTGCCAGCAGCCCGAGAGGGACTAGCGTCCCATTTGCAGACAATGAGCAGTTCTTC. The encoded protein is CASSPRGTSVPFADNEQFF. Combining the CDR3 with reference TRBV7-6 and TRBJ2-1 gives the whole variable domain GAGVSQSPRYKVTKRGQDVALRCDPISGHVSLYWYRQALGQGPEFLTYFNYEAQQDKSGLPNDRFSAERPEGSISTLTIQRTEQRDSAMYRCASSPRGTSVPFADNEQFFGPGTRLTVL.

The chain carries TRBV6-5 and TRBJ1-1, with D perhaps TRBD1 (5 bases). In germline, CDR1 is MNHEY, CDR2 SVGAGI. The CDR3 consists of 13 residues. The V end lost 5 bases, the J end lost 5 bases, and 12 bases lay between the germline ends. The CDR3 nucleotides are TGTGCCAGCAGTGGAAAGGGGTGGACTGAAGCTTTCTTT. It specifies CASSGKGWTEAFF.

The chain couples TRBV2 to TRBJ1-5, with 9 bases identical to TRBD1. Trimming removed 7 bases from V and 3 bases from J; junction bases left unmatched: 7. CDR3 length equals 15 residues. Germline loops: CDR1 SNHLY, CDR2 FYNNEI. CDR3: CASITDRGFNQPQHF. The DNA for the CDR3 is TGTGCCAGCATAACGGACAGGGGTTTCAATCAGCCCCAGCATTTT.

The chain couples TRBV28 to TRBJ1-4; 9 bases agree with TRBD1. The CDR3 has 13 amino acids. The germline V gene encodes CDR1 MDHEN and CDR2 SYDVKM. J gave up 11 bases and V 4 bases, and 5 bases lay outside the gene matches. This CDR3 reads CASSYRTGVKLFF. In nucleotides, the CDR3 is TGTGCCAGCAGTTACCGGACAGGGGTGAAACTGTTTTTT.

The chain employs TRBV9 and TRBJ2-1, with 11 bases identical to TRBD2. With 3 bases clipped from V and 5 bases from J, the junction kept 13 bases outside the gene matches. This CDR3 spans 18 amino acids. Germline loops: CDR1 SGDLS, CDR2 YYNGEE. The CDR3 DNA reads TGTGCCAGCAGCGCCGAATCACCGACTAGCGGGACCAACAATGAGCAGTTCTTC. Translation gives CASSAESPTSGTNNEQFF.

This chain joins TRBV10-2 and TRBJ2-5; 9 bases align to TRBD2. CDR1 and CDR2 (germline): WSHSY, SAAADI. V was clipped by 3 bases and J by 4 bases; unmatched bases: 15. This CDR3 comprises 18 residues. The CDR3 DNA reads as TGCGCCAGCAGTGATTCTTGGCTAGCGGGAAGAGTTCGAGAGACCCAGTACTTC. Translation gives CASSDSWLAGRVRETQYF.

CDR3 nucleotide sequence: TGTGCCTGGAGTCGAGGGGGGGGTTCCGAAGAGCAGTACTTC. This codes for CAWSRGGGSEEQYF. The V call is TRBV30, the J call TRBJ2-7; possible D gene TRBD2, 7 bases. Germline V lookup: CDR1 GTSNPN, CDR2 SVGIG (reference sequence). Trimming took off 2 bases at V and 7 bases at J, with 18 bases between the two ends. This CDR3 is 14 amino acids long.